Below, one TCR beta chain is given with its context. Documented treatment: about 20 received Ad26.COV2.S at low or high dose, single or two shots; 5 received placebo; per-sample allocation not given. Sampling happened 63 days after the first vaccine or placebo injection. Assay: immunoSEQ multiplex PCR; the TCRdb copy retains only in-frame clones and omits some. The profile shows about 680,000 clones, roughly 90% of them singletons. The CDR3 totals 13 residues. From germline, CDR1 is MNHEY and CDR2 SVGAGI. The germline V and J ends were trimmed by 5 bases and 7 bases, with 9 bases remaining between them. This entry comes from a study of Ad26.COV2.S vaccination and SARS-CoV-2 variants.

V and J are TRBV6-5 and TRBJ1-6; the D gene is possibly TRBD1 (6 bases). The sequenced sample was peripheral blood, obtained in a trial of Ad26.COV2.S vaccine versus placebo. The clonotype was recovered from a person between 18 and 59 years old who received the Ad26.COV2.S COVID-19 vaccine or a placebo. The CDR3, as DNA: TGTGCCAGCAGTATGGGACACAATTCACCCCTCCACTTT. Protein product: CASSMGHNSPLHF.